This T cell receptor (beta chain) was observed in a study of cytotoxic CD8 clonotypes in ibrutinib-treated CLL. The length of the CDR3 is 15 residues. Germline V gives CDR1 SSHAT, CDR2 FNYEAQ (reference sequence). As regards this clone: Antigen specificity is unknown. The junction departs from the called germline gene at one end, perhaps through a read error.

About 2 micrograms of genomic DNA, which was extracted from cryopreserved PBMCs, served as the material used for the TCR beta libraries. Investigators sought sequencing depths of between 1 in 200,000 and 1 in 1 million T cells. Repertoires were generated with immunoSEQ multiplex PCR, while TCRdb's copy carries only in-frame clones and drops some. The sample includes some 300,000 clones, about 80% of them seen just once. Overall study findings and caveats: Sample timing was unmatched between remission and later-progressing patients; lymph nodes unstudied. Clonality rose at ibrutinib response and fell back toward baseline at progression.

The TCR sequence derives from a human donor with chronic lymphocytic leukemia. This rearrangement joins TRBV7-7 to TRBJ2-2, with D unresolved. Sequenced material: PBMCs, taken before ibrutinib treatment. The CDR3 DNA sequence: TGTGCTAGCAGCTTAGATCGGTCAGCCACCGGGGAGCTGTTTTTT. Protein sequence: CASSLDRSATGELFF.